The 2 T cell receptor beta chains in this list originate from one sample, sequenced in a study of blood T cell repertoires in COVID-19. Sequencing was performed with immunoSEQ multiplex PCR; in TCRdb, only in-frame clones are kept and a portion is missing. Of roughly 330,000 clones in the sample, about nine tenths were seen once. Material: PBMCs or T cells enriched from blood (not recorded which). These receptors were obtained from a woman aged 18-30 years who had recovered from COVID-19.

The V call is TRBV3-1 (or the pseudogene TRBV3-2), the J call TRBJ1-1, with D possibly matching TRBD1 (6 bases). V was shortened by 7 bases and J by 1 base, with 10 bases between the two germline ends. Germline assignment: CDR1 LGHDT and CDR2 YNNKEL (reference sequence). The CDR3 has 13 amino acids. The CDR3 region is CASTDRQNTEAFF. The CDR3 coding sequence is TGTGCCAGCACCGACAGGCAGAACACTGAAGCTTTCTTT.

The CDR3 coding sequence is TGTGCCAGCTCACTACAGGGACCCTCTTTTAACTCTGGAAACACCATATATTTT. It is translated as CASSLQGPSFNSGNTIYF. V gene TRBV18 combines with J gene TRBJ1-3; maybe TRBD1 (6 bases). From germline, CDR1 is KGHSH and CDR2 LQKENI. This CDR3 comprises 18 residues. V lost 4 bases to trimming and J lost 0 bases, with 19 bases between them.